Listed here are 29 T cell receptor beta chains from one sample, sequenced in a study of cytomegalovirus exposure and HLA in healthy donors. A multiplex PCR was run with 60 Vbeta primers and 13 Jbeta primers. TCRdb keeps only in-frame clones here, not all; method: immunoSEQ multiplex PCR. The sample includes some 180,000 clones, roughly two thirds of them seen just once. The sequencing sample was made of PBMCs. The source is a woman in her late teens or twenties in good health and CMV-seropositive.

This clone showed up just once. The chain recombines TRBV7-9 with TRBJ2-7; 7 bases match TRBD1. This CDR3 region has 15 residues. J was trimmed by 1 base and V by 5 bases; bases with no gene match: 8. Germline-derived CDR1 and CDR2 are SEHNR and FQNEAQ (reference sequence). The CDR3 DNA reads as TGTGCCAGCAGCCTTATAGGGGGCCTGTCCTACGAGCAGTACTTC. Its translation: CASSLIGGLSYEQYF. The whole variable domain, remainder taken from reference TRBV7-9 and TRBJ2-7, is DTGVSQNPRHKITKRGQNVTFRCDPISEHNRLYWYRQTLGQGPEFLTYFQNEAQLEKSRLLSDRFSAERPKGSFSTLEIQRTEQGDSAMYLCASSLIGGLSYEQYFGPGTRLTVT.

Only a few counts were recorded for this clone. CDR3 protein: CASSSSAGGHGELFF. The DNA of the CDR3 is TGTGCCAGCAGCTCCTCCGCGGGGGGCCACGGGGAGCTGTTTTTT. The V call is TRBV7-9, the J call TRBJ2-2, with 8 bases matching TRBD2. J gave up 7 bases and V 4 bases, and 8 bases lay outside the gene matches. Germline loops: CDR1 SEHNR, CDR2 FQNEAQ (reference sequence). The CDR3 extends over 15 amino acids.

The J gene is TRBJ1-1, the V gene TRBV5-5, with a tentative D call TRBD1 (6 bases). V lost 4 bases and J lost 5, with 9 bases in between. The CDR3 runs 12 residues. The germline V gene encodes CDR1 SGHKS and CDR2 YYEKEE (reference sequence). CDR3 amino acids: CASSNRGTEAFF. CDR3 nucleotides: TGTGCCAGCAGCAATAGGGGGACTGAAGCTTTCTTT.

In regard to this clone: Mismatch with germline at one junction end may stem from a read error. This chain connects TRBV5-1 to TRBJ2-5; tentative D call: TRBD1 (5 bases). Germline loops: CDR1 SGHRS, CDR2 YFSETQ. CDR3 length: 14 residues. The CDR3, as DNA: TGCGCCAGCAGCTACCTGGGGCACCAGGAGACCCAGTACTTC. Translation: CASSYLGHQETQYF.

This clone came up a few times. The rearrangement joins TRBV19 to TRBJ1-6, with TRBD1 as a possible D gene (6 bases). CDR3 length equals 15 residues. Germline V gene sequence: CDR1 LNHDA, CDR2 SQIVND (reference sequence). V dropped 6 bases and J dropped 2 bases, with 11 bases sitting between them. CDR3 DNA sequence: TGTGCCAGTAGGGGGGGGCTACCCTATAATTCACCCCTCCACTTT. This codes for CASRGGLPYNSPLHF.

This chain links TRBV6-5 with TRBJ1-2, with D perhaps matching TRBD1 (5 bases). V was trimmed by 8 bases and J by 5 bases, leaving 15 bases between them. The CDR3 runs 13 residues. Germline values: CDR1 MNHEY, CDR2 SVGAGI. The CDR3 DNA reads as TGTGCCAGCGTCCCTCCCGGGGGGTATGGCTACACCTTC. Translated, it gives CASVPPGGYGYTF.

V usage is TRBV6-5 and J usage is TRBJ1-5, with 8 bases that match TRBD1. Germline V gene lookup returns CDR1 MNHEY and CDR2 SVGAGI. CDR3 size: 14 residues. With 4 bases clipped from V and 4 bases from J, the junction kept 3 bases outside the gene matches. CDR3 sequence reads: CASSLGQGNQPQHF. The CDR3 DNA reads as TGTGCCAGCAGTTTAGGACAGGGTAATCAGCCCCAGCATTTT.

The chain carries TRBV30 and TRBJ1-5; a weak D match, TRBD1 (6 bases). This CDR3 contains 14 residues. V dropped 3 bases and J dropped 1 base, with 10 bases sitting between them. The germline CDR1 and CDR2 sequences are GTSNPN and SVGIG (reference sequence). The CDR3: CAWSGGTSNQPQHF. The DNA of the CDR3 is TGTGCCTGGAGCGGGGGGACAAGCAATCAGCCCCAGCATTTT.

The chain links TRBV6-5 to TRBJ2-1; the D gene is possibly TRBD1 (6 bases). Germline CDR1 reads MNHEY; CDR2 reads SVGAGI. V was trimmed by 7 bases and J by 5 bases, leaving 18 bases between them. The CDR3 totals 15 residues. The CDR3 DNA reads TGTGCCAGCAATCCCTCCGACAGGTACAACAATGAGCAGTTCTTC. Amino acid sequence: CASNPSDRYNNEQFF.

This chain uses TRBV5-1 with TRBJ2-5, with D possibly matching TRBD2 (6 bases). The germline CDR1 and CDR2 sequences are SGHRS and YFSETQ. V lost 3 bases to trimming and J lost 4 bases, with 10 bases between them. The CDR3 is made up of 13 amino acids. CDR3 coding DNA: TGCGCCAGCAGCTCTCTCGGGGGAGAGACCCAGTACTTC. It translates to CASSSLGGETQYF.

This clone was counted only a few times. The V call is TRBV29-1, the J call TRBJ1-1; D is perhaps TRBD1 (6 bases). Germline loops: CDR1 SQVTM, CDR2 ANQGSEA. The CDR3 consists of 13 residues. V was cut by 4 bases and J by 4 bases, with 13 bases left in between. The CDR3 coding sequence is TGCAGCGTTGTCAGGGGTGAAGGCACTGAAGCTTTCTTT. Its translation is CSVVRGEGTEAFF.

The CDR3: CASNGQGLNTEAFF. CDR3 bases: TGTGCCAGCAATGGACAGGGTCTGAACACTGAAGCTTTCTTT. V and J are TRBV2 and TRBJ1-1; 8 bases align to TRBD1. V was clipped by 7 bases and J by 0 bases; unmatched bases: 4. Germline V gene lookup returns CDR1 SNHLY and CDR2 FYNNEI. The length of the CDR3 is 14 residues.

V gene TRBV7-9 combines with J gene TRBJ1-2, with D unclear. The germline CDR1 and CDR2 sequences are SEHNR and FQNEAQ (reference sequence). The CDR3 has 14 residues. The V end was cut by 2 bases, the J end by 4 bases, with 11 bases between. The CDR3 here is CASSLSRGSYGYTF. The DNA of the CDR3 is TGTGCCAGCAGCTTATCACGGGGAAGCTATGGCTACACCTTC.

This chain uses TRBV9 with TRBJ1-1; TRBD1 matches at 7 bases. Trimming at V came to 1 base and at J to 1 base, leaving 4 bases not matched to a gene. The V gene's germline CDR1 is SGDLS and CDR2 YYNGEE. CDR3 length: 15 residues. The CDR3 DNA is TGTGCCAGCAGCGTAACGCCAGGGGGGAACACTGAAGCTTTCTTT. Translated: CASSVTPGGNTEAFF. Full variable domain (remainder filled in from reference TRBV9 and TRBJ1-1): DSGVTQTPKHLITATGQRVTLRCSPRSGDLSVYWYQQSLDQGLQFLIQYYNGEERAKGNILERFSAQQFPDLHSELNLSSLELGDSALYFCASSVTPGGNTEAFFGQGTRLTVV.

CDR3 bases: TGTGCCAGTAGAGGGAGAATAAGGACAGATACGCAGTATTTT. It translates to CASRGRIRTDTQYF. The chain couples TRBV19 to TRBJ2-3; the D gene is possibly TRBD2 (5 bases). This CDR3 comprises 14 residues. V lost 6 bases, J lost 3 bases, and 13 bases lay in between. Germline-derived CDR1 and CDR2 are LNHDA and SQIVND (reference sequence).

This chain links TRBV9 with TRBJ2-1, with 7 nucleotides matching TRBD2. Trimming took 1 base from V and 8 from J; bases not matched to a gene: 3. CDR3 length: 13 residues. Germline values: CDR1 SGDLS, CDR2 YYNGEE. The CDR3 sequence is CASSVRTSDEQFF. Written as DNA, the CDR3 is TGTGCCAGCAGCGTACGTACTAGCGATGAGCAGTTCTTC.

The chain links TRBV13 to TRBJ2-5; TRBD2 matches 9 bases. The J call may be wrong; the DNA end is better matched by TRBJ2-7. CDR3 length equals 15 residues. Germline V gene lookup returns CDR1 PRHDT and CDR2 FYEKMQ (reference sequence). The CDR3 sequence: CASSVWSGGSYEQYF. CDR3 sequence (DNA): TGTGCCAGCAGCGTATGGAGCGGGGGGTCCTACGAGCAGTACTTC.

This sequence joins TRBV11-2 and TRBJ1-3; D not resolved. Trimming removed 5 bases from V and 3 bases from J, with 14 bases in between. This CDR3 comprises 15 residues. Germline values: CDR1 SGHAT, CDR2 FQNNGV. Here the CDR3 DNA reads TGTGCCAGCAGCATTGAAACCGGGATTGGAAACACCATATATTTT. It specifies CASSIETGIGNTIYF.

As DNA, the CDR3 is TGTGCCAGCAGCTTAGAAGCCAGGGCCCTTGAAGCTTTCTTT. Translation gives CASSLEARALEAFF. V usage is TRBV7-9 and J usage is TRBJ1-1, with D possibly being TRBD1 (5 bases). Trimming cost V 1 base and J 7 bases, with 13 bases left between them. The germline V gene encodes CDR1 SEHNR and CDR2 FQNEAQ (reference sequence). This CDR3 comprises 14 residues.

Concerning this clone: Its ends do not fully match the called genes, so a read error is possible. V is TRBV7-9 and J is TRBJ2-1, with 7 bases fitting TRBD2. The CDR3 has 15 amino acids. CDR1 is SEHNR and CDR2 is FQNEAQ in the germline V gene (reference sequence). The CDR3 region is CSSSLGGNTYNEQFF. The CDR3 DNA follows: TGTTCCAGCAGCTTGGGGGGGAACACCTACAATGAGCAGTTCTTC. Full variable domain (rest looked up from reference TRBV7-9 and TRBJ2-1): DTGVSQNPRHKITKRGQNVTFRCDPISEHNRLYWYRQTLGQGPEFLTYFQNEAQLEKSRLLSDRFSAERPKGSFSTLEIQRTEQGDSAMYLCSSSLGGNTYNEQFFGPGTRLTVL.

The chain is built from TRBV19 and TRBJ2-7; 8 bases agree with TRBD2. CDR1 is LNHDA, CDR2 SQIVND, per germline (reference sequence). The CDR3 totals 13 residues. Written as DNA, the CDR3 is TGTGCTGCACGCGGGGGGTCATCCTACGAGCAGTACTTC. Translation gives CAARGGSSYEQYF.

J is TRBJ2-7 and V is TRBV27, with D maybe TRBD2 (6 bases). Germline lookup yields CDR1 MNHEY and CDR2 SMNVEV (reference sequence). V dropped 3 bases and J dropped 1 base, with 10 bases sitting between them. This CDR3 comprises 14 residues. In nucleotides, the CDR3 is TGTGCCAGCAGTTTCTCCGGACTATCCTACGAGCAGTACTTC. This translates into CASSFSGLSYEQYF.

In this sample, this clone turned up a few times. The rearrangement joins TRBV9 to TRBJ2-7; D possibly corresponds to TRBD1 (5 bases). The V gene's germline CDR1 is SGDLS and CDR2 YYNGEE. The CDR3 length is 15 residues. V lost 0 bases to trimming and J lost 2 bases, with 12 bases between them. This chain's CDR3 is CASSVGGRVPYEQYF. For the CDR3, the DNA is TGTGCCAGCAGCGTAGGGGGCAGGGTCCCCTACGAGCAGTACTTC.

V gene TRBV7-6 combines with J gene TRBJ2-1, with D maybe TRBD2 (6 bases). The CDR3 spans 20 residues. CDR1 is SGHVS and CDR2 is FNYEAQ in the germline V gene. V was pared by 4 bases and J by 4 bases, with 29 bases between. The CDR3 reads CASSSSPFGTPLSIYNEQFF. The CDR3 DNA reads TGTGCCAGCAGCTCTTCGCCGTTCGGGACTCCGCTCTCAATTTACAATGAGCAGTTCTTC.

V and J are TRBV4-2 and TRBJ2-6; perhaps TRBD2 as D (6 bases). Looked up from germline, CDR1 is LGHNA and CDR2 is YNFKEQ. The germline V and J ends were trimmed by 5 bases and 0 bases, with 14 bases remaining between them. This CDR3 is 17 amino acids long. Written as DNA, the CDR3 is TGTGCCAGCAGCTACCGGGACTCCAGCTCTGGGGCCAACGTCCTGACTTTC. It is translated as CASSYRDSSSGANVLTF.

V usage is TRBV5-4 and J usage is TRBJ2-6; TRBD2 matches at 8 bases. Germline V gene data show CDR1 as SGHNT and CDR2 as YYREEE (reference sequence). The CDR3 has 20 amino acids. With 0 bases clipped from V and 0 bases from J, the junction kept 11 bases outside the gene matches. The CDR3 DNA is TGTGCCAGCAGCTTGGTAGCGGGACTCAATCCCAGCTCTGGGGCCAACGTCCTGACTTTC. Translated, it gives CASSLVAGLNPSSGANVLTF.

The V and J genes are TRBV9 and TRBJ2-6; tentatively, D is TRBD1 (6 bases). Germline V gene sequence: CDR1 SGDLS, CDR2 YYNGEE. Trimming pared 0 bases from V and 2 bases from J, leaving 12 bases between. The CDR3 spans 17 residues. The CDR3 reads CASSVGITGPGANVLTF. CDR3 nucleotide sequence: TGTGCCAGCAGCGTAGGTATTACAGGGCCTGGGGCCAACGTCCTGACTTTC. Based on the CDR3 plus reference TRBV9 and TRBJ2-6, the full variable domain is DSGVTQTPKHLITATGQRVTLRCSPRSGDLSVYWYQQSLDQGLQFLIQYYNGEERAKGNILERFSAQQFPDLHSELNLSSLELGDSALYFCASSVGITGPGANVLTFGAGSRLTVL.

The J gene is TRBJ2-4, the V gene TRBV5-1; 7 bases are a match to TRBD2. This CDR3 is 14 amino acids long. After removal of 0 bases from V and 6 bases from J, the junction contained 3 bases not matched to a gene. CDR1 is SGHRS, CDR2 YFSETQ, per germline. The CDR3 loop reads CASSLGGEGNIQYF. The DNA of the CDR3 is TGCGCCAGCAGCTTGGGGGGGGAGGGAAACATTCAGTACTTC.

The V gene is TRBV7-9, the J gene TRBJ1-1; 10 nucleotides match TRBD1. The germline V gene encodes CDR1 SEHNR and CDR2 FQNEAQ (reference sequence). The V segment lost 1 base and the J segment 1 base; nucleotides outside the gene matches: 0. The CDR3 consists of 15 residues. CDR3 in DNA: TGTGCCAGCAGCTTAGGGGACAGGGGGAACACTGAAGCTTTCTTT. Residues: CASSLGDRGNTEAFF.